The 30 T cell receptor beta chains given below trace back to one sample, sequenced in a study of cytomegalovirus exposure and HLA in healthy donors. Both 60 Vbeta primers and 13 Jbeta primers went into the PCR. Some clones are missing from TCRdb's copy, which holds only in-frame ones; the method was immunoSEQ multiplex PCR. The sample holds some 150,000 clones, roughly two thirds seen once. The sequencing input was PBMCs. The receptors come from a woman aged 30 to 39 in good health and CMV-seronegative.

This clone was seen a single time. The CDR3 DNA is TGTGCCAGCCCACCGGGACAGGAGTTCTTC. As protein: CASPPGQEFF. The chain carries TRBV7-7 and TRBJ2-1; 8 positions match TRBD1. The CDR3 has 10 residues. Germline assignment: CDR1 SSHAT and CDR2 FNYEAQ (reference sequence). J lost 14 bases, V lost 8 bases, and 5 bases had no gene match.

The chain links TRBV4-3 to TRBJ1-6, with TRBD1 matching over 9 bases. The CDR3 runs 16 residues. Germline trimming cut 3 bases from V and 8 bases from J; bases unmatched to any gene: 8. Germline V gene data show CDR1 as LGHNA and CDR2 as YSLEER. For the CDR3, the DNA is TGCGCCAGCAGCCATAACTCACAGGGGGCTTATTCACCCCTCCACTTT. The encoded protein is CASSHNSQGAYSPLHF.

This chain uses TRBV5-1 with TRBJ2-5; D might be TRBD1 (6 bases). CDR3 size: 16 residues. The germline V gene has CDR1 SGHRS and CDR2 YFSETQ. Trimming shortened V by 2 bases and J by 5 bases, and 19 bases separated the two germline ends. The CDR3 sequence is CASSLLGTLTGETQYF. The CDR3 coding sequence is TGCGCCAGCAGCTTACTTGGGACACTCACTGGGGAGACCCAGTACTTC. Drawing the rest from reference TRBV5-1 and TRBJ2-5, the complete variable domain is KAGVTQTPRYLIKTRGQQVTLSCSPISGHRSVSWYQQTPGQGLQFLFEYFSETQRNKGNFPGRFSGRQFSNSRSEMNVSTLELGDSALYLCASSLLGTLTGETQYFGPGTRLLVL.

The chain has TRBV7-3 and TRBJ2-1; 11 nucleotides match TRBD2. V was pared by 5 bases and J by 7 bases, with 7 bases of the junction left unmatched. The V gene's germline CDR1 is SGHTA and CDR2 FQGTGA. This CDR3 has 15 residues. The CDR3 DNA sequence: TGTGCCAGCAGCGAACTAGCGGGAGTAGGTAATGAGCAGTTCTTC. Translated, it gives CASSELAGVGNEQFF.

CDR3 sequence reads: CASSSYTGSDYEQYF. Here the CDR3 DNA reads TGTGCCAGCAGTTCTTATACAGGGAGCGACTACGAGCAGTACTTC. This chain uses TRBV28 with TRBJ2-7, with a tentative D call TRBD1 (6 bases). The length of the CDR3 is 15 residues. The V end was cut by 4 bases, the J end by 3 bases, with 16 bases between. Germline V gene data show CDR1 as MDHEN and CDR2 as SYDVKM.

The chain has TRBV7-9 and TRBJ1-6, with 7 bases aligning to TRBD1. CDR1 is SEHNR, CDR2 FQNEAQ, per germline (reference sequence). Losses at the gene ends were 1 base for V and 6 bases for J; bases not matched to a gene: 3. This CDR3 comprises 15 residues. CDR3 region: CASSLGDRPNSPLHF. CDR3 bases: TGTGCCAGCAGCTTAGGGGACAGACCTAATTCACCCCTCCACTTT.

In regard to this clone: The sample carries other DNA sequences with the same CDR3. J is TRBJ2-5 and V is TRBV30; 7 nucleotides match TRBD1. V shed 8 bases and J 1 base; nucleotides not matched to a gene: 1. Germline V CDR1 and CDR2: GTSNPN, SVGIG (reference sequence). This CDR3 comprises 11 residues. As DNA, the CDR3 is TGTGCCGGGACAGTCCAAGAGACCCAGTACTTC. Protein sequence: CAGTVQETQYF.

V and J are TRBV5-6 and TRBJ1-2, with D tentatively TRBD1 (5 bases). The V gene lost 0 bases and the J gene lost 6 bases, with 9 bases spanning the gap. CDR1 is SGHDT, CDR2 YYEEEE, per germline. This CDR3 spans 13 amino acids. CDR3 DNA sequence: TGTGCCAGCAGCTTGGCAGCGGGGGATGGCTACACCTTC. This encodes CASSLAAGDGYTF. The complete variable domain, with remaining parts taken from reference TRBV5-6 and TRBJ1-2, reads DAGVTQSPTHLIKTRGQQVTLRCSPKSGHDTVSWYQQALGQGPQFIFQYYEEEERQRGNFPDRFSGHQFPNYSSELNVNALLLGDSALYLCASSLAAGDGYTFGSGTRLTVV.

This clone has a handful of counts. The chain is built from TRBV4-3 and TRBJ1-2; the match to TRBD1 covers 7 bases. CDR3 length equals 14 residues. The trim removed 5 bases at V and 6 bases at J, leaving 9 bases unmatched. Per germline, CDR1 LGHNA and CDR2 YSLEER. The CDR3 DNA is TGCGCCAGCAGCTATCGGACAGGCGGGCATGGCTACACCTTC. Translating it yields CASSYRTGGHGYTF.

This clone has a single count. V usage is TRBV6-1 and J usage is TRBJ2-5; D remains ambiguous. The CDR3 totals 13 residues. The germline CDR1 and CDR2 sequences are MNHNS and SASEGT. Trimming stripped 9 bases from V and 3 bases from J, with 14 bases between. Written as DNA, the CDR3 is TGTGCCAGATCGAACACCCCCGAAGAGACCCAGTACTTC. This sequence encodes CARSNTPEETQYF.

This clone appeared many times. At the DNA level, this CDR3 is encoded by other sequences in the same sample as well. The chain joins TRBV5-6 to TRBJ2-5; D might be TRBD2 (5 bases). Between the trimmed V and J ends, which lost 5 bases and 3 bases, there was a span of 8 bases. The V gene's germline CDR1 is SGHDT and CDR2 YYEEEE. This CDR3 comprises 12 residues. The CDR3 sequence is CASRWGEETQYF. CDR3 coding DNA: TGTGCCAGCAGGTGGGGAGAAGAGACCCAGTACTTC.

The chain employs TRBV7-3 and TRBJ1-2; 9 nucleotides align to TRBD1. Germline values: CDR1 SGHTA, CDR2 FQGTGA. The CDR3 extends over 14 amino acids. Trimming at V came to 5 bases and at J to 8 bases, leaving 9 bases not matched to a gene. Here the CDR3 reads CASSPLGQGFGYTF. The CDR3 bases are TGTGCCAGCAGCCCCTTGGGACAGGGATTCGGCTACACCTTC.

This clone was seen once. The V and J genes are TRBV7-6 and TRBJ2-2, with 7 bases aligning to TRBD2. Trimming at V came to 4 bases and at J to 0 bases, leaving 2 bases not matched to a gene. CDR1 is SGHVS, CDR2 FNYEAQ, per germline. The CDR3 runs to 15 residues. CDR3 amino acids: CASSSGLANTGELFF. For the CDR3, the DNA is TGTGCCAGCAGCTCAGGACTAGCGAACACCGGGGAGCTGTTTTTT.

For the CDR3, the DNA is TGTGCCAGCAGCTCTCTTAGCGGGGGGGCAGGGAATGAGCAGTTCTTC. It yields the protein CASSSLSGGAGNEQFF. The V and J genes are TRBV11-2 and TRBJ2-1; 11 bases fit TRBD2. V lost 4 bases to trimming and J lost 7 bases; unmatched junction nucleotides: 9. The CDR3 extends over 16 amino acids. The germline V gene encodes CDR1 SGHAT and CDR2 FQNNGV. Full variable domain (rest looked up from reference TRBV11-2 and TRBJ2-1): EAGVAQSPRYKIIEKRQSVAFWCNPISGHATLYWYQQILGQGPKLLIQFQNNGVVDDSQLPKDRFSAERLKGVDSTLKIQPAKLEDSAVYLCASSSLSGGAGNEQFFGPGTRLTVL.

The J gene is TRBJ2-1, the V gene TRBV29-1, with 9 bases aligning to TRBD1. The CDR3 has 15 amino acids. J gave up 4 bases and V 3 bases, and 7 bases lay outside the gene matches. Germline V CDR1 and CDR2: SQVTM, ANQGSEA. The CDR3, as DNA: TGCAGCGTTGACTGGACAGGGGTTTCATACAATGAGCAGTTCTTC. Protein sequence: CSVDWTGVSYNEQFF.

The rearrangement uses TRBV6-5 and TRBJ2-7; D gene uncertain. This CDR3 region has 11 residues. The germline V gene has CDR1 MNHEY and CDR2 SVGAGI. CDR3 nucleotide sequence: TGTGCGTCCAGGTCCTCCTACGAGCAGTACTTC. It translates to CASRSSYEQYF.

The rearrangement links TRBV9 to TRBJ1-2, with 11 bases fitting TRBD1. The CDR3 contains 17 residues. V was clipped by 1 base and J by 3 bases; unmatched bases: 8. In germline, CDR1 is SGDLS, CDR2 YYNGEE. The CDR3 bases are TGTGCCAGCAGCGTATCAGGACAGGGGGCCAGTTACTATGGCTACACCTTC. Protein: CASSVSGQGASYYGYTF.

This chain connects TRBV6-1 to TRBJ1-5; D is uncertain. The V end was cut by 6 bases, the J end by 2 bases, with 8 bases between. Looked up from germline, CDR1 is MNHNS and CDR2 is SASEGT. The CDR3 is 13 amino acids. The CDR3 region has the DNA TGTGCCAGCAGACACGCGGGCAATCAGCCCCAGCATTTT. Amino acids: CASRHAGNQPQHF.

The gene calls are TRBV4-2 and TRBJ2-1; D might be TRBD2 (7 bases). The CDR3 loop spans 15 amino acids. Trimming took 1 base from V and 7 from J, leaving 14 bases between them. From germline, CDR1 is LGHNA and CDR2 YNFKEQ. CDR3 residues: CASSQGRGALNEQFF. In DNA, the CDR3 is TGTGCCAGCAGCCAAGGACGGGGGGCTCTGAATGAGCAGTTCTTC.

The chain has TRBV4-2 and TRBJ1-6; perhaps TRBD1 as D (6 bases). The V end was cut by 0 bases, the J end by 10 bases, with 16 bases between. Germline assignment: CDR1 LGHNA and CDR2 YNFKEQ. This CDR3 region has 16 residues. CDR3 sequence reads: CASSQEVWTGGSPLHF. Written as DNA, the CDR3 is TGTGCCAGCAGCCAAGAAGTGTGGACGGGGGGCTCACCCCTCCACTTT.

The chain has TRBV25-1 and TRBJ1-1; a weak D match, TRBD1 (5 bases). The CDR3 extends over 15 amino acids. Germline CDR1 reads MGHDK; CDR2 reads SYGVNS. The V and J ends lost 1 base and 0 bases respectively, with 9 bases between them. The CDR3 loop reads CASSESQGLNTEAFF. In DNA, the CDR3 is TGTGCCAGCAGTGAATCCCAGGGATTGAACACTGAAGCTTTCTTT. Combining the CDR3 with reference TRBV25-1 and TRBJ1-1 gives the whole variable domain EADIYQTPRYLVIGTGKKITLECSQTMGHDKMYWYQQDPGMELHLIHYSYGVNSTEKGDLSSESTVSRIRTEHFPLTLESARPSHTSQYLCASSESQGLNTEAFFGQGTRLTVV.

CDR3 nucleotide sequence: TGTGCCAGCAGCTTATCTTCCTACGAGCAGTACTTC. Residues: CASSLSSYEQYF. This chain connects TRBV7-9 to TRBJ2-7; D is uncertain. Trimming removed 2 bases at V and 1 base at J, with 3 bases between. Per germline, CDR1 SEHNR and CDR2 FQNEAQ (reference sequence). The CDR3 length is 12 residues. Together with reference TRBV7-9 and TRBJ2-7, the CDR3 gives the full variable domain: DTGVSQNPRHKITKRGQNVTFRCDPISEHNRLYWYRQTLGQGPEFLTYFQNEAQLEKSRLLSDRFSAERPKGSFSTLEIQRTEQGDSAMYLCASSLSSYEQYFGPGTRLTVT.

The chain uses TRBV6-6 and TRBJ1-4; D gene unclear. V lost 8 bases and J lost 6, with 13 bases in between. This CDR3 comprises 13 residues. Germline loops: CDR1 MNHNY, CDR2 SVGAGI (reference sequence). The CDR3 DNA is TGTGCCAGCCGCCCCGTAGCCTATGAAAAACTGTTTTTT. Translation: CASRPVAYEKLFF.

The V call is TRBV7-3, the J call TRBJ2-5; perhaps TRBD2 as D (5 bases). CDR3 length: 14 amino acids. From germline, CDR1 is SGHTA and CDR2 FQGTGA. Between the trimmed V and J ends, which lost 2 bases and 4 bases, there was a span of 11 bases. The CDR3 is CASSLGPRGETQYF. For the CDR3, the DNA is TGTGCCAGCAGCTTAGGCCCCCGGGGAGAGACCCAGTACTTC.

This clone was detected a few times. This sequence joins TRBV30 and TRBJ1-5, with D perhaps matching TRBD1 (5 bases). The V and J ends lost 2 bases and 7 bases respectively, with 15 bases between them. The CDR3 totals 14 residues. The V gene's germline CDR1 is GTSNPN and CDR2 SVGIG (reference sequence). The DNA of the CDR3 is TGTGCCTGGAGTACGACCCAGGGAGGGCAGCCCCAGCATTTT. It encodes CAWSTTQGGQPQHF. Complete variable domain (other parts from reference TRBV30 and TRBJ1-5): SQTIHQWPATLVQPVGSPLSLECTVEGTSNPNLYWYRQAAGRGLQLLFYSVGIGQISSEVPQNLSASRPQDRQFILSSKKLLLSDSGFYLCAWSTTQGGQPQHFGDGTRLSIL.

The chain recombines TRBV7-6 with TRBJ2-1, with 10 bases matching TRBD2. The V segment lost 5 bases and the J segment 10 bases; nucleotides outside the gene matches: 8. The CDR3 is 14 amino acids. Looked up from germline, CDR1 is SGHVS and CDR2 is FNYEAQ. In DNA form, the CDR3 reads TGTGCCAGCAGCCCTCCAGCGGGAGGGCACGAGCAGTTCTTC. Translating gives CASSPPAGGHEQFF.

The chain recombines TRBV2 with TRBJ2-1, with D perhaps matching TRBD1 (6 bases). Germline V gene sequence: CDR1 SNHLY, CDR2 FYNNEI. Deletions cut 3 bases from V and 9 bases from J, with 15 bases between. The CDR3 has 14 amino acids. CDR3 loop: CASSDRTATGEQFF. The CDR3 DNA is TGTGCCAGCAGTGATAGGACAGCGACCGGTGAGCAGTTCTTC.

V and J are TRBV19 and TRBJ2-2; TRBD1 matches 9 bases. The germline CDR1 and CDR2 sequences are LNHDA and SQIVND (reference sequence). V lost 5 bases and J lost 4; bases outside the gene matches: 8. This CDR3 contains 16 residues. The CDR3 reads CASSPGQGGITGELFF. CDR3 bases: TGTGCCAGTAGTCCGGGACAGGGAGGAATCACCGGGGAGCTGTTTTTT. Full variable domain (missing parts from reference TRBV19 and TRBJ2-2): DGGITQSPKYLFRKEGQNVTLSCEQNLNHDAMYWYRQDPGQGLRLIYYSQIVNDFQKGDIAEGYSVSREKKESFPLTVTSAQKNPTAFYLCASSPGQGGITGELFFGEGSRLTVL.

This chain connects TRBV4-2 to TRBJ1-5, with 7 bases aligning to TRBD1. This CDR3 is 15 amino acids long. CDR1 and CDR2 from the germline V gene are LGHNA and YNFKEQ. Unmatched junction bases numbered 4, after V lost 4 bases and J lost 1 base. CDR3 sequence reads: CASSPRQGSNQPQHF. The DNA for the CDR3 is TGTGCCAGCAGCCCCCGACAGGGAAGCAATCAGCCCCAGCATTTT.

CDR3 coding DNA: TGTGCCAGCAGACCCGACAGGCTGGTGGACGAGCAGTACTTC. This encodes CASRPDRLVDEQYF. This sequence joins TRBV5-4 and TRBJ2-7; D is possibly TRBD1 (6 bases). There are 14 residues in the CDR3. The V end was cut by 5 bases, the J end by 5 bases, with 17 bases between. Germline CDR1 is SGHNT and CDR2 is YYREEE (reference sequence).